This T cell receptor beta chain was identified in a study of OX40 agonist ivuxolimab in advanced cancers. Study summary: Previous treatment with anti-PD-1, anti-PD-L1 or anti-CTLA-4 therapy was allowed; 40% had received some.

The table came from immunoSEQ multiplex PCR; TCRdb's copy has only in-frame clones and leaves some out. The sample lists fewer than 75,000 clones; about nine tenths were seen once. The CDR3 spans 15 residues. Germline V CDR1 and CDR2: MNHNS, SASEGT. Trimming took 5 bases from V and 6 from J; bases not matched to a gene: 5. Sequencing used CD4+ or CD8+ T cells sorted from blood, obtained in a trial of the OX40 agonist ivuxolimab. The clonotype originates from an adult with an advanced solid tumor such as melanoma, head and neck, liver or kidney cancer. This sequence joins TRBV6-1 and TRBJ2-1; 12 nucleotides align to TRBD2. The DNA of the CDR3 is TGTGCCAGCAGTTTGCGGACTAGCGGGACCAATGAGCAGTTCTTC. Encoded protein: CASSLRTSGTNEQFF.